This T cell receptor (beta chain) was captured by sequencing in a study of blood T cell repertoires in COVID-19. Across the study: T cells, B-cell-depleted T cells, or PBMCs supplied cDNA or gDNA.

Patients of the Seattle cohort, enrolled during active infection, were followed longitudinally. Authors' analysis steps: Scientists estimated how many nucleated cells there were by amplifying reference gene primers. The method was immunoSEQ multiplex PCR; TCRdb's version includes in-frame clones alone and lacks a portion of them. The V and J calls and the clone size are those of that table, but D and trimming were determined from the DNA. Of about 350,000 clones listed, roughly 86% are singletons. Trimming stripped 1 base from V and 10 bases from J, with 11 bases between. The germline V gene encodes CDR1 SGHVS and CDR2 FNYEAQ. The CDR3 has 13 residues. This clone was observed a single time.

The sequence was collected from a man under 40 with COVID-19, enrolled during active disease. J is TRBJ2-1 and V is TRBV7-6, with a tentative D call TRBD1 (5 bases). The sequenced sample consisted of peripheral blood. The CDR3 coding sequence is TGTGCCAGCAGCTTAGTAGGGGAATTGGAGCAGTTCTTC. This sequence encodes CASSLVGELEQFF.